This T cell receptor beta chain was sequenced in a study of blood T cell repertoires in COVID-19. Study information: Samples came from the United States, Italy and Spain, spanning acute and convalescent COVID-19.

In the source study's methods: Amplification of reference gene primers provided the estimated nucleated cell counts. The protocol was immunoSEQ multiplex PCR, while the TCRdb copy is restricted to in-frame clones and leaves out a portion. The DNA gave D and trimming, while V, J and clone size come from that table. The data hold 200,000 to 300,000 clones, with approximately 86% observed a single time. This CDR3 contains 16 residues. Germline V gives CDR1 SGDLS, CDR2 YYNGEE. With 0 bases removed from V and 1 base from J, the gap between germline ends came to 10 bases. The rearrangement uses TRBV9 and TRBJ2-2; D is possibly TRBD2 (6 bases). The sequence came from a human donor in a cohort sampled during active COVID-19. The specimen was peripheral blood. CDR3 protein: CASSVAAGRNTGELFF. CDR3 nucleotide sequence: TGTGCCAGCAGCGTAGCGGCGGGACGGAACACCGGGGAGCTGTTTTTT. Full variable domain (missing parts from reference TRBV9 and TRBJ2-2): DSGVTQTPKHLITATGQRVTLRCSPRSGDLSVYWYQQSLDQGLQFLIQYYNGEERAKGNILERFSAQQFPDLHSELNLSSLELGDSALYFCASSVAAGRNTGELFFGEGSRLTVL.